One and the same sample provided the 32 T cell receptor beta chains below, sequenced in a study of response to subunit inactivated influenza vaccine. Using its own MiXCR run on the RT-PCR reads, TCRdb lists one record per CDR3 protein. Counted here are about 780,000 distinct CDR3 sequences, less than 20% occurring once; the ten biggest clones make up about a tenth. The material was PBMCs from blood, obtained more than 4 days after vaccination. Source of these receptors: a man aged 50 to 59 who received an inactivated influenza vaccine.

The V call is TRBV7-8, the J call TRBJ1-1, with a possible D match to TRBD1 (5 bases). In germline, CDR1 is SGHVS, CDR2 FQNEAQ. This CDR3 is built from 16 residues. Trimming took off 5 bases at V and 4 bases at J, with 20 bases between the two ends. The CDR3 here is CASSPQTRGSGTEAFF. Here the CDR3 DNA reads TGTGCCAGCAGCCCACAAACGAGGGGTTCGGGCACTGAAGCTTTCTTT.

The CDR3 nucleotides read TGTGCCAGCAGTCCTCAGATCTCCTACGAGCAGTACTTC. Translation: CASSPQISYEQYF. The chain combines TRBV12-3 or TRBV12-4 with TRBJ2-7, with D hard to call. The CDR3 runs to 13 residues. Trimming cost V 5 bases and J 0 bases, with 8 bases left between them.

This chain joins TRBV4-3 and TRBJ2-5; 10 bases fit TRBD1. CDR1 is LGHNA, CDR2 YSLEER, per germline. This CDR3 is 16 amino acids long. V lost 3 bases and J lost 4; bases outside the gene matches: 8. DNA for the CDR3: TGCGCCAGCAGCCAGGATTCTCGGACAGGGGGAGAGACCCAGTACTTC. It specifies CASSQDSRTGGETQYF.

This clonotype was counted ten times or more. This chain links TRBV27 with TRBJ2-7; tentatively, D is TRBD2 (5 bases). V was trimmed by 9 bases and J by 2 bases, leaving 8 bases between them. The CDR3 sequence is 11 residues long. Germline V CDR1 and CDR2: MNHEY, SMNVEV (reference sequence). The chain's CDR3 is CARKRAYEQYF. The CDR3 DNA reads as TGTGCCAGGAAGAGGGCCTACGAGCAGTACTTC.

The V gene is TRBV5-5, the J gene TRBJ2-3, with D perhaps being TRBD1 or TRBD2 (6 bases each). V gave up 2 bases and J gave up 7 bases, with 17 bases separating them. Looked up from germline, CDR1 is SGHKS and CDR2 is YYEKEE (reference sequence). The CDR3 is 15 residues long. CDR3 sequence reads: CASSFVGGLTNTQYF. The DNA of the CDR3 is TGTGCCAGCAGCTTCGTCGGGGGCCTCACGAATACGCAGTATTTT.

This clonotype was seen many times. The V and J genes are TRBV5-1 and TRBJ2-7; weak D call: TRBD1 (5 bases). The V end lost 4 bases, the J end lost 4 bases, and 12 bases lay between the germline ends. The V gene's germline CDR1 is SGHRS and CDR2 YFSETQ. The CDR3 sequence is 13 residues long. CDR3 protein: CASSPDRIYEQYF. The DNA for the CDR3 is TGCGCCAGCAGCCCCGACAGAATTTACGAGCAGTACTTC.

This clonotype came up a few times. Written as DNA, the CDR3 is TGTGCCAGCAGCTTAGGGCTTACCAACTATGGCTACACCTTC. As protein: CASSLGLTNYGYTF. The chain uses TRBV11-2 and TRBJ1-2; D is unresolved. The germline CDR1 and CDR2 sequences are SGHAT and FQNNGV. The CDR3 consists of 14 residues. Trimming stripped 1 base from V and 2 bases from J, with 8 bases between. Together with reference TRBV11-2 and TRBJ1-2, the CDR3 gives the full variable domain: EAGVAQSPRYKIIEKRQSVAFWCNPISGHATLYWYQQILGQGPKLLIQFQNNGVVDDSQLPKDRFSAERLKGVDSTLKIQPAKLEDSAVYLCASSLGLTNYGYTFGSGTRLTVV.

There are a few counts of this clonotype. In nucleotides, the CDR3 is TGTGCCAGCAGTTACTCGTCCAGGGCGTCCTCTGGAAACACCATATATTTT. Amino acid sequence: CASSYSSRASSGNTIYF. J is TRBJ1-3 and V is TRBV6-5, with a tentative D call TRBD1 (5 bases). Per the germline V gene, CDR1 is MNHEY and CDR2 is SVGAGI. Trimming shortened V by 0 bases and J by 0 bases, and 12 bases separated the two germline ends. This CDR3 has 17 residues.

This clonotype has just a few counts. V is TRBV11-2 and J is TRBJ2-7; 11 positions match TRBD1. CDR1 SGHAT and CDR2 FQNNGV come from the germline V gene. There are 17 residues in the CDR3. Trimming at V came to 5 bases and at J to 4 bases, leaving 13 bases not matched to a gene. The CDR3 coding sequence is TGTGCCAGCAGCCCCCCCAGAAGGACAGGGGGCGTTTACGAGCAGTACTTC. It translates to CASSPPRRTGGVYEQYF.

This clonotype turned up a few times. V is TRBV27 and J is TRBJ2-5; D possibly corresponds to TRBD1 (5 bases). This CDR3 comprises 14 residues. V was trimmed by 4 bases and J by 4 bases, leaving 13 bases between them. From germline, CDR1 is MNHEY and CDR2 SMNVEV (reference sequence). The CDR3 is CASSYAGSAETQYF. The CDR3 bases are TGTGCCAGCAGTTACGCAGGGTCGGCAGAGACCCAGTACTTC.

This clonotype was seen only once. The chain recombines TRBV20-1 with TRBJ2-5; 11 bases are a match to TRBD2. Germline V CDR1 and CDR2: DFQATT, SNEGSKA (reference sequence). The J segment lost 7 bases and the V segment lost 1 base, leaving 5 bases of the junction unmatched. CDR3 length equals 14 residues. The CDR3 DNA sequence: TGCAGTGCTAGAGGACTAGCGGGACCAGGGACCCAGTACTTC. Translation gives CSARGLAGPGTQYF.

This clonotype was recorded a few times. V and J are TRBV10-3 and TRBJ2-7; D remains unclear. The V gene lost 4 bases and the J gene lost 0 bases, with 16 bases spanning the gap. Germline V gene data show CDR1 as ENHRY and CDR2 as SYGVKD. The CDR3 length is 16 residues. CDR3 residues: CAISARHLRSSYEQYF. The CDR3 bases are TGTGCCATCAGTGCGAGACACCTCAGGAGCTCCTACGAGCAGTACTTC.

The chain joins TRBV5-5 to TRBJ2-2; TRBD1 is a possible D gene (6 bases). The germline gives CDR1 SGHKS, CDR2 YYEKEE (reference sequence). The CDR3 has 15 residues. Trimming stripped 4 bases from V and 3 bases from J, with 13 bases between. The CDR3 DNA follows: TGTGCCAGCAGCCCTAGGCCAGGGGACACCGGGGAGCTGTTTTTT. Protein: CASSPRPGDTGELFF.

CDR3 bases: TGCGCCAGCAGTGTGAAGGCTGCAACTAATGAAAAACTGTTTTTT. It specifies CASSVKAATNEKLFF. The chain has TRBV5-1 and TRBJ1-4; unclear D gene. CDR3 size: 15 residues. Germline-derived CDR1 and CDR2 are SGHRS and YFSETQ. Trimming removed 5 bases at V and 0 bases at J, with 11 bases between.

In this sample, this clonotype turned up a few times. The CDR3 sequence is CASGFVNTGELFF. CDR3 DNA sequence: TGTGCTAGTGGTTTTGTGAACACCGGGGAGCTGTTTTTT. J is TRBJ2-2 and V is TRBV12-5; D call uncertain. Germline CDR1 and CDR2: LGHNT and FRNRAP. Trimming pared 3 bases from V and 1 base from J, leaving 3 bases between. The CDR3 covers 13 residues.

This clonotype was detected only a few times. The genes are TRBV6-1 and TRBJ2-1; D call uncertain. Germline CDR1 reads MNHNS; CDR2 reads SASEGT. The CDR3 is 12 amino acids. V was shortened by 10 bases and J by 4 bases, with 11 bases between the two germline ends. DNA of the CDR3: TGTGCCACCTCCCTAGGATACAATGAGCAGTTCTTC. It encodes CATSLGYNEQFF.

The chain joins TRBV12-3 or TRBV12-4 to TRBJ2-7; TRBD1 aligns across 10 bases. The V and J ends lost 0 bases and 4 bases, in that order; junction bases with no gene match: 6. This CDR3 is built from 16 residues. CDR3 sequence: CASSLAGQGSGYEQYF. CDR3 nucleotide sequence: TGTGCCAGCAGTTTAGCGGGACAGGGGTCGGGGTACGAGCAGTACTTC.

This clonotype was counted between two and nine times. The V gene is TRBV15, the J gene TRBJ2-7; 7 bases map to TRBD2. V lost 1 base and J lost 2; bases outside the gene matches: 11. This CDR3 contains 17 residues. CDR1 is LNHNV, CDR2 YYDKDF, per germline (reference sequence). This CDR3 is CATSRVVRLADAYEQYF. DNA for the CDR3: TGTGCCACCAGCAGAGTGGTTCGGCTAGCGGACGCCTACGAGCAGTACTTC.

This clonotype has a handful of counts. The chain couples TRBV20-1 to TRBJ2-1; 11 nucleotides line up with TRBD2. Germline V lookup: CDR1 DFQATT, CDR2 SNEGSKA (reference sequence). The CDR3 is made up of 13 amino acids. The CDR3 DNA reads TGCAGGACGGGGACTAGCGGCGAGAATGAGCAGTTCTTC. It translates to CRTGTSGENEQFF.

The sample holds a few counts of this clonotype. J is TRBJ2-7 and V is TRBV12-3 or TRBV12-4, with 11 bases lining up with TRBD1. There are 15 residues in the CDR3. The trim removed 5 bases at V and 2 bases at J, leaving 5 bases unmatched. In DNA, the CDR3 is TGTGCCAGCAGTACCAGGACAGGGGGCGCCTACGAGCAGTACTTC. This encodes CASSTRTGGAYEQYF.

This rearrangement joins TRBV10-2 to TRBJ1-1; D may be TRBD1 (5 bases). This CDR3 is 16 amino acids long. Germline V gives CDR1 WSHSY, CDR2 SAAADI. Trimming took off 3 bases at V and 0 bases at J, with 14 bases between the two ends. The CDR3 bases are TGCGCCAGCAGTGAAAGGGGTTTACCGATGAACACTGAAGCTTTCTTT. This sequence encodes CASSERGLPMNTEAFF.

There are a few counts of this clonotype. This CDR3 reads CASSQVSASTTDTQYF. Written as DNA, the CDR3 is TGCGCCAGCAGCCAAGTTTCCGCCAGTACCACAGATACGCAGTATTTT. The genes are TRBV4-1 and TRBJ2-3; unclear D gene. Germline V gene lookup returns CDR1 MGHRA and CDR2 YSYEKL. The V end lost 1 base, the J end lost 2 bases, and 13 bases lay between the germline ends. This CDR3 is 16 amino acids long.

The V gene is TRBV7-9, the J gene TRBJ2-2; perhaps D is TRBD1 or TRBD2 (5 bases each). CDR1 and CDR2 (germline): SEHNR, FQNEAQ (reference sequence). This CDR3 has 16 amino acids. Trimming cost V 2 bases and J 2 bases, with 12 bases left between them. The CDR3 nucleotides are TGTGCCAGCAGCTTATTCCAGGGAGCCAACACCGGGGAGCTGTTTTTT. Amino acids: CASSLFQGANTGELFF.

About this clonotype itself: This may arise from a read error, as a much more abundant clone is one base away. The chain recombines TRBV12-3 or TRBV12-4 with TRBJ1-4, with 9 bases that match TRBD1. After removal of 6 bases from V and 9 bases from J, the junction contained 8 bases not matched to a gene. This CDR3 is built from 14 residues. CDR3 loop: CASSYGTGNKKLFF. The CDR3 DNA follows: TGTGCCAGCAGCTACGGGACAGGGAATAAAAAACTGTTTTTT.

The sample holds a few counts of this clonotype. The chain is built from TRBV20-1 and TRBJ2-1, with TRBD2 identical over 9 bases. V was pared by 5 bases and J by 2 bases, with 16 bases of the junction left unmatched. The germline V gene has CDR1 DFQATT and CDR2 SNEGSKA (reference sequence). CDR3 length equals 18 residues. This chain's CDR3 is CSAPWRGGRVGTYNEQFF. For the CDR3, the DNA is TGCAGTGCTCCCTGGCGGGGGGGCCGCGTAGGGACCTACAATGAGCAGTTCTTC.

CDR3 region: CASSQRDRDPSYYGYTF. The CDR3 nucleotides are TGTGCCAGCAGCCAACGTGACAGGGATCCCTCCTACTATGGCTACACCTTC. The chain couples TRBV7-2 to TRBJ1-2, with TRBD1 matching over 7 bases. Looked up from germline, CDR1 is SGHTA and CDR2 is FQGNSA. The CDR3 is made up of 17 amino acids. Trimming took 5 bases from V and 3 from J; bases not matched to a gene: 15.

The chain recombines TRBV7-2 with TRBJ1-1, with unresolved D. There are 14 residues in the CDR3. Germline V lookup: CDR1 SGHTA, CDR2 FQGNSA. Between the trimmed V and J ends, which lost 5 bases and 8 bases, there was a span of 18 bases. The CDR3 loop is CASSQPRVEAEAFF. The CDR3 region has the DNA TGTGCCAGCAGCCAACCTCGGGTCGAGGCAGAAGCTTTCTTT.

This clonotype was seen a handful of times. The rearrangement links TRBV5-1 to TRBJ2-1; 11 bases align to TRBD1. The CDR3 consists of 14 residues. V dropped 4 bases and J dropped 9; count of bases not matched to a gene: 6. Germline assignment: CDR1 SGHRS and CDR2 YFSETQ. CDR3 sequence: CASSDGQGASEQFF. In nucleotides, the CDR3 is TGCGCCAGCAGCGACGGACAGGGGGCGTCTGAGCAGTTCTTC.

This clonotype has just a few counts. The gene calls are TRBV24-1 and TRBJ2-2; tentatively, D is TRBD2 (5 bases). The V end was cut by 5 bases, the J end by 5 bases, with 8 bases between. CDR1 is KGHDR, CDR2 SFDVKD, per germline. This CDR3 contains 13 residues. CDR3 amino acids: CATSGLYTGELFF. DNA for the CDR3: TGTGCCACCAGTGGACTATATACCGGGGAGCTGTTTTTT.

This chain connects TRBV6-2 or TRBV6-3 to TRBJ1-5; D not certain. CDR3 length: 12 residues. The ends were cut back, 1 base at V and 11 bases at J, with 9 bases in the middle. CDR1 is MNHEY and CDR2 is SVGEGT in the germline V gene. The CDR3 loop reads CASSYWRHSQHF. The CDR3 DNA sequence: TGTGCCAGCAGTTACTGGAGACATTCCCAGCATTTT.

This clonotype was recorded at least ten times. The genes are TRBV7-2 and TRBJ2-5; 7 positions agree with TRBD1. CDR1 is SGHTA, CDR2 FQGNSA, per germline. Trimming took 0 bases from V and 3 from J; bases not matched to a gene: 4. CDR3 length: 15 amino acids. The CDR3 DNA reads TGTGCCAGCAGCTTAGCGTCGGGACAGAAAGAGACCCAGTACTTC. This codes for CASSLASGQKETQYF.

In this sample, this clonotype turned up a few times. The chain carries TRBV28 and TRBJ2-4; TRBD2 might be the D (6 bases). CDR3 length: 17 residues. Trimming removed 4 bases from V and 0 bases from J, with 16 bases in between. The germline V gene has CDR1 MDHEN and CDR2 SYDVKM. CDR3 region: CASSYSGLYLAKNIQYF. For the CDR3, the DNA is TGTGCCAGCAGTTACTCGGGACTCTACCTAGCCAAAAACATTCAGTACTTC.